This T cell receptor (beta chain) stems from a study of lymphopenia after photon versus proton radiotherapy. Study outcomes and limitations: Better survival with proton therapy was suggested as possible, not demonstrated.

Clones were sequenced by immunoSEQ multiplex PCR, and TCRdb holds only the in-frame ones, with some missing. The sample has under 35,000 clones, 89% seen once. Points on this clone: Its antigen remains unidentified.

CDR3 length: 15 amino acids. With 2 bases removed from V and 3 bases from J, the gap between germline ends came to 10 bases. The V gene's germline CDR1 is LGHNA and CDR2 YNFKEQ. The receptor was isolated from a woman aged 70-85 years with pancreatic cancer. Some clones in this sample may be carry-over from other donors' samples. This material consisted of peripheral blood, taken from a patient treated with proton-based radiotherapy. The chain joins TRBV4-2 to TRBJ1-4; TRBD1 is a possible D gene (5 bases). The CDR3 protein is CASSQLDISNEKLFF. CDR3 DNA: TGTGCCAGCAGCCAATTGGACATTTCTAATGAAAAACTGTTTTTT.